The 26 T cell receptor beta chains presented below share a single source sample, sequenced in a study of T cell changes during pregnancy in multiple sclerosis. This table comes from immunoSEQ multiplex PCR, and its TCRdb copy is limited to in-frame clones, with some not included. The repertoire holds about 29,000 clones, 89% seen once, with around 7% in the top ten. Sequenced material: CD8+ T cells from peripheral blood mononuclear cells, taken after pregnancy. The receptors were sampled from a female donor with multiple sclerosis, enrolled in a pregnancy study.

The CDR3 DNA reads as TGCGCCAGCAGCATTAGCGGGCCCGGGGGGATGGATACGCAGTATTTT. Protein: CASSISGPGGMDTQYF. The rearrangement links TRBV5-1 to TRBJ2-3; 7 positions agree with TRBD2. V dropped 4 bases and J dropped 6; count of bases not matched to a gene: 14. The CDR3 totals 16 residues. Germline assignment: CDR1 SGHRS and CDR2 YFSETQ.

The chain carries TRBV19 and TRBJ2-2; 8 bases are a match to TRBD1. The CDR3 runs to 16 residues. CDR1 and CDR2 from the germline V gene are LNHDA and SQIVND (reference sequence). Losses at the gene ends were 1 base for V and 4 bases for J; bases not matched to a gene: 5. This chain's CDR3 is CASSIVRQGATGELFF. For the CDR3, the DNA is TGTGCCAGTAGTATAGTTAGGCAGGGGGCCACCGGGGAGCTGTTTTTT.

V usage is TRBV10-2 and J usage is TRBJ2-3, with TRBD2 identical over 7 bases. The CDR3 length is 14 residues. CDR1 is WSHSY and CDR2 is SAAADI in the germline V gene. Losses at the gene ends were 3 bases for V and 5 bases for J; bases not matched to a gene: 5. CDR3 protein: CASSERGRRDTQYF. For the CDR3, the DNA is TGCGCCAGCAGTGAACGCGGGAGAAGAGATACGCAGTATTTT.

The chain has TRBV30 and TRBJ2-7; 7 bases align to TRBD2. Germline CDR1 GTSNPN, CDR2 SVGIG (reference sequence). V lost 0 bases, J lost 0 bases, and 5 bases stayed unmatched. CDR3 length: 15 amino acids. DNA of the CDR3: TGTGCCTGGAGTGTAGGGCTAGCGGACTCCTACGAGCAGTACTTC. Amino acid sequence: CAWSVGLADSYEQYF. Together with reference TRBV30 and TRBJ2-7, the CDR3 gives the full variable domain: SQTIHQWPATLVQPVGSPLSLECTVEGTSNPNLYWYRQAAGRGLQLLFYSVGIGQISSEVPQNLSASRPQDRQFILSSKKLLLSDSGFYLCAWSVGLADSYEQYFGPGTRLTVT.

The chain joins TRBV6-5 to TRBJ1-2; tentative D call: TRBD1 (5 bases). The V gene's germline CDR1 is MNHEY and CDR2 SVGAGI. The V and J ends lost 2 bases and 7 bases respectively, with 5 bases between them. The CDR3 consists of 11 residues. CDR3 nucleotides: TGTGCCAGCAGTTACGGGGCTGGCTACACCTTC. Its translation is CASSYGAGYTF.

The chain is built from TRBV7-3 and TRBJ1-1; no reliable D call. Deletions cut 2 bases from V and 6 bases from J, with 13 bases between. CDR1 is SGHTA and CDR2 is FQGTGA in the germline V gene. The CDR3 runs to 14 residues. The DNA of the CDR3 is TGTGCCAGCAGCTTAGAGGCCGTGACCCCTGAAGCTTTCTTT. Translation: CASSLEAVTPEAFF.

This chain links TRBV6-1 with TRBJ2-3; TRBD2 matches at 7 bases. This CDR3 contains 16 residues. V dropped 2 bases and J dropped 2; count of bases not matched to a gene: 7. CDR1 MNHNS and CDR2 SASEGT come from the germline V gene. The CDR3 spells CASSESGLAVTDTQYF. CDR3 coding DNA: TGTGCCAGCAGTGAAAGTGGCCTAGCGGTCACAGATACGCAGTATTTT.

The chain recombines TRBV4-2 with TRBJ1-2; D unresolved. V was shortened by 0 bases and J by 1 base, with 9 bases between the two germline ends. The CDR3 contains 15 residues. Germline CDR1 and CDR2: LGHNA and YNFKEQ. The CDR3 reads CASSQDWAGNYGYTF. CDR3 in DNA: TGTGCCAGCAGCCAAGACTGGGCGGGTAACTATGGCTACACCTTC.

V and J are TRBV25-1 and TRBJ2-1; 12 bases match TRBD1. V trimming: 5 bases; J trimming: 6 bases; junction bases outside the gene matches: 14. The CDR3 is 18 residues long. Per germline, CDR1 MGHDK and CDR2 SYGVNS. CDR3 in DNA: TGTGCCAGCAGTCACCCGGGACAGGGGGCGAAGAGGGGCAATGAGCAGTTCTTC. Protein: CASSHPGQGAKRGNEQFF.

The chain uses TRBV27 and TRBJ1-1; D uncertain. CDR3 length: 13 amino acids. The V gene's germline CDR1 is MNHEY and CDR2 SMNVEV (reference sequence). The V end lost 4 bases, the J end lost 1 base, and 7 bases lay between the germline ends. CDR3 loop: CASSWTWNTEAFF. CDR3 coding DNA: TGTGCCAGCAGTTGGACTTGGAACACTGAAGCTTTCTTT.

The CDR3 here is CASSLSPSTSGLSYNEQFF. The CDR3 DNA reads TGTGCCAGCAGTTTATCACCCTCTACTAGCGGTCTTTCCTACAATGAGCAGTTCTTC. J is TRBJ2-1 and V is TRBV27, with TRBD2 matching over 8 bases. The V and J ends lost 0 bases and 1 base, in that order; junction bases with no gene match: 11. CDR3 length: 19 residues. Germline lookup yields CDR1 MNHEY and CDR2 SMNVEV (reference sequence).

The J gene is TRBJ1-1, the V gene TRBV5-6; 10 nucleotides line up with TRBD1. Germline V gene lookup returns CDR1 SGHDT and CDR2 YYEEEE. The CDR3 runs 15 residues. The J segment lost 4 bases and the V segment lost 6 bases, leaving 9 bases of the junction unmatched. The CDR3 bases are TGTGCCAGCATCAACTCGGACAGGGGGGGCACTGAAGCTTTCTTT. Its protein is CASINSDRGGTEAFF. Drawing the rest from reference TRBV5-6 and TRBJ1-1, the complete variable domain is DAGVTQSPTHLIKTRGQQVTLRCSPKSGHDTVSWYQQALGQGPQFIFQYYEEEERQRGNFPDRFSGHQFPNYSSELNVNALLLGDSALYLCASINSDRGGTEAFFGQGTRLTVV.

The sample holds a few counts of this clone. This chain connects TRBV25-1 to TRBJ1-3; no clear D gene. Germline CDR1 and CDR2: MGHDK and SYGVNS. The ends were cut back, 3 bases at V and 3 bases at J, with 12 bases in the middle. CDR3 length equals 15 residues. As DNA, the CDR3 is TGTGCCAGCAGTGAGGATGGAGAACGTGGAAACACCATATATTTT. It codes for CASSEDGERGNTIYF.

This clone has only a few counts. The chain recombines TRBV7-3 with TRBJ2-2; the match to TRBD1 covers 7 bases. Looked up from germline, CDR1 is SGHTA and CDR2 is FQGTGA. Trimming cost V 4 bases and J 2 bases; bases outside gene matches: 7. The CDR3 is 16 amino acids. CDR3 sequence (DNA): TGTGCCAGCAGCTCCGACAGGGCGGGTAACACCGGGGAGCTGTTTTTT. Translating gives CASSSDRAGNTGELFF.

This rearrangement joins TRBV15 to TRBJ2-7; TRBD1 matches at 10 bases. J gave up 4 bases and V 0 bases, and 3 bases lay outside the gene matches. Germline V lookup: CDR1 LNHNV, CDR2 YYDKDF (reference sequence). The CDR3 length is 15 residues. The CDR3 DNA sequence: TGTGCCACCAGCAGAGATCGGACAGGGGGATACGAGCAGTACTTC. Translation: CATSRDRTGGYEQYF.

The chain has TRBV6-6 and TRBJ2-3, with 8 bases fitting TRBD2. CDR1 is MNHNY, CDR2 SVGAGI, per germline (reference sequence). The V segment lost 6 bases and the J segment 0 bases; nucleotides outside the gene matches: 5. The CDR3 totals 15 residues. The CDR3 coding sequence is TGTGCCAGCAGAGAAAAGCGGGAGAGCACAGATACGCAGTATTTT. Its protein product is CASREKRESTDTQYF.

J is TRBJ2-1 and V is TRBV5-6; D might be TRBD2 (7 bases). Between the trimmed V and J ends, which lost 4 bases and 2 bases, there was a span of 16 bases. The germline V gene has CDR1 SGHDT and CDR2 YYEEEE. The CDR3 extends over 16 amino acids. CDR3 sequence reads: CASSPGWEGAYNEQFF. CDR3 nucleotide sequence: TGTGCCAGCAGCCCGGGGTGGGAGGGGGCCTACAATGAGCAGTTCTTC.

Within the sample, this clone is medium-sized (0.01 to 0.1%). This rearrangement joins TRBV4-3 to TRBJ2-5, with 15 nucleotides matching TRBD2. J gave up 10 bases and V 0 bases, and 9 bases lay outside the gene matches. CDR3 length: 17 amino acids. The germline V gene has CDR1 LGHNA and CDR2 YSLEER. The CDR3 sequence: CASSQDPGLAGGQIQYF. DNA of the CDR3: TGCGCCAGCAGCCAAGATCCGGGACTAGCGGGAGGCCAGATCCAGTACTTC.

This clone was detected only once. V is TRBV19 and J is TRBJ2-7; 7 bases match TRBD2. The CDR3 contains 16 residues. V trimming: 4 bases; J trimming: 4 bases; junction bases outside the gene matches: 13. Germline CDR1 reads LNHDA; CDR2 reads SQIVND (reference sequence). The chain's CDR3 is CASSTLGVTSLYEQYF. Written as DNA, the CDR3 is TGTGCCAGTAGTACGCTAGGGGTGACTAGCCTATACGAGCAGTACTTC. The complete variable domain, with remaining parts taken from reference TRBV19 and TRBJ2-7, reads DGGITQSPKYLFRKEGQNVTLSCEQNLNHDAMYWYRQDPGQGLRLIYYSQIVNDFQKGDIAEGYSVSREKKESFPLTVTSAQKNPTAFYLCASSTLGVTSLYEQYFGPGTRLTVT.

This chain uses TRBV19 with TRBJ1-1; no firm D call. In germline, CDR1 is LNHDA, CDR2 SQIVND (reference sequence). The germline V and J ends were trimmed by 3 bases and 5 bases, with 19 bases remaining between them. The CDR3 runs to 16 residues. CDR3 coding DNA: TGTGCCAGTAGTATCGAAGCGGCCGGATGGGGAACTGAAGCTTTCTTT. Its protein product is CASSIEAAGWGTEAFF.

The chain combines TRBV28 with TRBJ2-5; 8 bases fit TRBD1. This CDR3 comprises 17 residues. CDR1 and CDR2 (germline): MDHEN, SYDVKM. After removal of 3 bases from V and 5 bases from J, the junction contained 14 bases not matched to a gene. The CDR3 bases are TGTGCCAGCAGTTTTACGTTAGGACAGGGAGCGTTTGAGACCCAGTACTTC. Residues: CASSFTLGQGAFETQYF.

This chain links TRBV27 with TRBJ2-1; TRBD1 matches 8 bases. The V and J ends lost 0 bases and 6 bases, in that order; junction bases with no gene match: 7. From germline, CDR1 is MNHEY and CDR2 SMNVEV (reference sequence). The CDR3 has 16 residues. CDR3 DNA: TGTGCCAGCAGTTTATCTGGACAGGGATCGGTCAATGAGCAGTTCTTC. It codes for CASSLSGQGSVNEQFF.

The DNA of the CDR3 is TGCAGCGTAGAGACAGGGACCCACAATGAGCAGTTCTTC. This codes for CSVETGTHNEQFF. The chain carries TRBV29-1 and TRBJ2-1; 7 nucleotides align to TRBD1. The CDR3 has 13 amino acids. Germline V gives CDR1 SQVTM, CDR2 ANQGSEA. J was trimmed by 5 bases and V by 6 bases; bases with no gene match: 7.

The chain links TRBV5-6 to TRBJ2-7; tentatively, D is TRBD2 (5 bases). CDR3 length equals 11 residues. V shed 7 bases and J shed 4 bases, with 9 bases lying between them. The germline V gene encodes CDR1 SGHDT and CDR2 YYEEEE. The DNA for the CDR3 is TGTGCCAGCGGGAGTCGTTACGAGCAGTACTTC. Its protein product is CASGSRYEQYF.

V is TRBV7-9 and J is TRBJ2-5; D perhaps matches TRBD1 (5 bases). V gave up 1 base and J gave up 3 bases, with 12 bases separating them. CDR1 and CDR2 (germline): SEHNR, FQNEAQ (reference sequence). There are 15 residues in the CDR3. CDR3 region: CASSLVSREEETQYF. In nucleotides, the CDR3 is TGTGCCAGCAGCTTAGTCTCCAGGGAAGAAGAGACCCAGTACTTC.

The chain uses TRBV7-9 and TRBJ2-7; D ambiguous. The germline V gene has CDR1 SEHNR and CDR2 FQNEAQ (reference sequence). V was trimmed by 4 bases and J by 4 bases, leaving 5 bases between them. This CDR3 contains 11 residues. CDR3 sequence reads: CASSSFYEQYF. The CDR3 bases are TGTGCCAGCAGCTCGTTTTACGAGCAGTACTTC.